These 23 T cell receptor beta chains were all obtained from the same sample, sequenced in a study of identical twins. In TCRdb, the 5' RACE reads were re-called with MiXCR into one record per CDR3 protein. Among about 920,000 distinct CDR3 sequences listed, about 12% were seen once. This sample also appeared in a second study, on yellow fever vaccine responses in identical twins.

Material for sequencing was PBMCs. These receptors were collected from a woman aged 18-29 years in good health.

This clonotype was seen only a few times. The chain combines TRBV13 with TRBJ2-1, with 10 bases fitting TRBD2. The V gene's germline CDR1 is PRHDT and CDR2 FYEKMQ (reference sequence). This CDR3 comprises 18 residues. The ends lost 1 base at V and 6 bases at J; junction bases unmatched: 12. CDR3 sequence reads: CASSLVSWVAGGFNEQFF. The CDR3 DNA is TGTGCCAGCAGCTTAGTTTCGTGGGTAGCGGGAGGTTTCAATGAGCAGTTCTTC.

DNA for the CDR3: TGTGCCAGCAGCCAAGATCTCCGGGTAGATACGCAGTATTTT. Amino acid sequence: CASSQDLRVDTQYF. The chain recombines TRBV4-2 with TRBJ2-3, with no clear D. CDR3 size: 14 residues. Germline CDR1 LGHNA, CDR2 YNFKEQ. V lost 0 bases and J 5 bases, leaving 9 bases between the germline ends.

This clonotype came up a few times. This chain uses TRBV4-1 with TRBJ2-2, with D possibly being TRBD2 (5 bases). Trimming stripped 4 bases from V and 3 bases from J, with 12 bases between. Germline V gene sequence: CDR1 MGHRA, CDR2 YSYEKL. This CDR3 is 15 amino acids long. The CDR3, as DNA: TGCGCCAGCAGCCGAGGAGGAGTCGACACCGGGGAGCTGTTTTTT. Translation gives CASSRGGVDTGELFF.

This clonotype has only a few counts. The chain uses TRBV6-1 and TRBJ2-7, with TRBD2 matching 10 bases. The V gene's germline CDR1 is MNHNS and CDR2 SASEGT. Trimming at V came to 0 bases and at J to 4 bases, leaving 6 bases not matched to a gene. CDR3 size: 16 residues. Written as DNA, the CDR3 is TGTGCCAGCAGTGAAGCCATAGCGGGAGGTGTGTACGAGCAGTACTTC. The encoded protein is CASSEAIAGGVYEQYF.

This clonotype occurred a few times. The chain has TRBV18 and TRBJ2-1, with 10 nucleotides matching TRBD1. V shed 8 bases and J 10 bases; nucleotides not matched to a gene: 8. The V gene's germline CDR1 is KGHSH and CDR2 LQKENI. CDR3 size: 13 residues. CDR3: CASRRDRGGEQFF. CDR3 in DNA: TGTGCCAGCCGGCGGGACAGGGGAGGGGAGCAGTTCTTC. Looking up the rest from reference TRBV18 and TRBJ2-1 gives the full variable domain: NAGVMQNPRHLVRRRGQEARLRCSPMKGHSHVYWYRQLPEEGLKFMVYLQKENIIDESGMPKERFSAEFPKEGPSILRIQQVVRGDSAAYFCASRRDRGGEQFFGPGTRLTVL.

The chain couples TRBV4-1 to TRBJ2-7; 11 positions agree with TRBD2. V shed 1 base and J 0 bases; nucleotides not matched to a gene: 2. The CDR3 runs to 16 residues. Germline CDR1 is MGHRA and CDR2 is YSYEKL. CDR3 residues: CASSQVTSGGSYEQYF. CDR3 sequence (DNA): TGCGCCAGCAGCCAAGTAACTAGCGGGGGCTCCTACGAGCAGTACTTC.

The rearrangement links TRBV12-3 or TRBV12-4 to TRBJ2-1; 12 positions match TRBD2. The CDR3 has 16 amino acids. Trimming took 2 bases from V and 6 from J; bases not matched to a gene: 5. CDR3 region: CASSLSRGLAGNEQFF. The CDR3 DNA is TGTGCCAGCAGTTTATCTAGGGGACTAGCGGGCAATGAGCAGTTCTTC.

This clonotype has more than one count but fewer than ten. The chain is built from TRBV29-1 and TRBJ2-1, with 10 bases matching TRBD2. Trimming took 5 bases from V and 9 from J; bases not matched to a gene: 7. The V gene's germline CDR1 is SQVTM and CDR2 ANQGSEA. The CDR3 covers 13 residues. The CDR3 DNA sequence: TGCAGCGTTTCTAGCGGGGGAGCATCTGAGCAGTTCTTC. It codes for CSVSSGGASEQFF.

This clonotype appeared a few times. The chain has TRBV5-8 and TRBJ1-2, with D tentatively TRBD1 (5 bases). Germline values: CDR1 SGHTS, CDR2 YDEGEE. This CDR3 comprises 14 residues. V lost 3 bases, J lost 3 bases, and 12 bases lay in between. The CDR3: CASSSGTRYYGYTF. In DNA form, the CDR3 reads TGTGCCAGCAGCTCCGGGACCCGATACTATGGCTACACCTTC.

This clonotype appeared a few times. V gene TRBV10-3 combines with J gene TRBJ1-4, with TRBD1 identical over 8 bases. The CDR3 contains 13 residues. CDR1 is ENHRY and CDR2 is SYGVKD in the germline V gene. J was trimmed by 5 bases and V by 9 bases; bases with no gene match: 5. CDR3 sequence: CAISGTGNEKLFF. The CDR3 nucleotides read TGTGCCATATCCGGGACAGGCAATGAAAAACTGTTTTTT.

The rearrangement joins TRBV3-1 to TRBJ2-1; D is ambiguous. Trimming stripped 8 bases from V and 7 bases from J, with 9 bases between. Germline CDR1 and CDR2: LGHDT and YNNKEL (reference sequence). The CDR3 totals 11 residues. The CDR3 DNA reads as TGTGCCAGCGCCACTTTGAATGAGCAGTTCTTC. Translating gives CASATLNEQFF.

The gene calls are TRBV29-1 and TRBJ2-1; 11 bases map to TRBD2. Trimming removed 6 bases from V and 7 bases from J; junction bases left unmatched: 8. Germline V gene data show CDR1 as SQVTM and CDR2 as ANQGSEA. This CDR3 comprises 14 residues. CDR3 bases: TGCAGCGTGCCCACTAGCGGGGGAAGGAATGAGCAGTTCTTC. Encoded protein: CSVPTSGGRNEQFF.

This clonotype was counted many times. The chain uses TRBV12-3 or TRBV12-4 and TRBJ1-3; D gene uncertain. This CDR3 is built from 16 residues. Trimming took 6 bases from V and 0 from J, leaving 15 bases between them. DNA for the CDR3: TGTGCCAGCAGCCACCACGGAGGCCCCTCTGGAAACACCATATATTTT. Its protein is CASSHHGGPSGNTIYF.

This clonotype has only a few counts. V and J are TRBV11-2 and TRBJ1-1; D is ambiguous. The CDR3 runs 15 residues. Deletions cut 0 bases from V and 6 bases from J, with 14 bases between. Germline V gene lookup returns CDR1 SGHAT and CDR2 FQNNGV. CDR3 nucleotides: TGTGCCAGCAGCTTAGATCGAGCACCGGGCGCTGAAGCTTTCTTT. Encoded protein: CASSLDRAPGAEAFF.

A few counts support this clonotype. This chain joins TRBV12-3 or TRBV12-4 and TRBJ1-2, with D possibly being TRBD1 (6 bases). With 8 bases removed from V and 2 bases from J, the gap between germline ends came to 27 bases. The length of the CDR3 is 18 residues. CDR3 coding DNA: TGTGCCAGCGAAAGGGTATATTCTAGGGGGTTCCTCAACTATGGCTACACCTTC. Amino acids: CASERVYSRGFLNYGYTF.

This clonotype was observed at least ten times. The chain employs TRBV12-3 or TRBV12-4 and TRBJ2-2; 11 nucleotides line up with TRBD2. The CDR3 runs to 16 residues. The V segment lost 5 bases and the J segment 3 bases; nucleotides outside the gene matches: 5. CDR3 in DNA: TGTGCCAGCAGTCCCCGGACTAGCGGGTACACCGGGGAGCTGTTTTTT. Translated: CASSPRTSGYTGELFF.

The rearrangement uses TRBV7-9 and TRBJ2-7, with TRBD1 matching 7 bases. Germline CDR1 and CDR2: SEHNR and FQNEAQ (reference sequence). The V gene end was trimmed by 5 bases and the J gene end by 3 bases; junction bases not matched to a gene: 10. The CDR3 consists of 15 residues. CDR3 sequence reads: CASSQAQGQFYEQYF. CDR3 nucleotide sequence: TGTGCCAGCAGCCAAGCCCAGGGACAGTTCTACGAGCAGTACTTC.

Only a few counts were recorded for this clonotype. The rearrangement joins TRBV12-3 or TRBV12-4 to TRBJ1-2; D unresolved. The germline V and J ends were trimmed by 2 bases and 7 bases, with 14 bases remaining between them. The CDR3 spans 14 residues. The CDR3 nucleotides read TGTGCCAGCAGTTTACGGGTTCGCAATGGTGGCTACACCTTC. This sequence encodes CASSLRVRNGGYTF.

This clonotype was seen only a few times. The chain couples TRBV7-9 to TRBJ1-2; D perhaps matches TRBD1 (5 bases). Trimming cost V 6 bases and J 3 bases, with 11 bases left between them. The germline gives CDR1 SEHNR, CDR2 FQNEAQ (reference sequence). The CDR3 is 13 residues long. CDR3: CASRKDTYYGYTF. CDR3 nucleotide sequence: TGTGCCAGCAGAAAGGACACCTACTATGGCTACACCTTC.

The chain joins TRBV6-1 to TRBJ2-2, with D hard to call. The germline V gene encodes CDR1 MNHNS and CDR2 SASEGT. V lost 6 bases, J lost 0 bases, and 14 bases lay in between. CDR3 length: 16 residues. The DNA of the CDR3 is TGTGCCAGCAGACTTGAAATAAGGTCGAACACCGGGGAGCTGTTTTTT. Translating it yields CASRLEIRSNTGELFF.

This clonotype was observed a handful of times. The CDR3 DNA is TGTGCCAGTAGTCGGGGGGACAGGGCGATGGAGCAGTACTTC. Translation gives CASSRGDRAMEQYF. V is TRBV19 and J is TRBJ2-7; 9 bases are shared with TRBD1. This CDR3 has 14 residues. In germline, CDR1 is LNHDA, CDR2 SQIVND (reference sequence). V shed 5 bases and J 7 bases; nucleotides not matched to a gene: 9. Looking up the rest from reference TRBV19 and TRBJ2-7 gives the full variable domain: DGGITQSPKYLFRKEGQNVTLSCEQNLNHDAMYWYRQDPGQGLRLIYYSQIVNDFQKGDIAEGYSVSREKKESFPLTVTSAQKNPTAFYLCASSRGDRAMEQYFGPGTRLTVT.

This chain joins TRBV5-5 and TRBJ2-7, with TRBD1 matching 7 bases. The V gene end was trimmed by 0 bases and the J gene end by 6 bases; junction bases not matched to a gene: 3. Germline V CDR1 and CDR2: SGHKS, YYEKEE (reference sequence). This CDR3 has 13 amino acids. The CDR3: CASSLDRGAEQYV. The CDR3 DNA reads as TGTGCCAGCAGCTTGGACAGGGGCGCCGAGCAGTACGTC.

This clonotype was counted many times. The chain carries TRBV7-3 and TRBJ2-1; D not resolved. V was shortened by 0 bases and J by 2 bases, with 8 bases between the two germline ends. The germline V gene encodes CDR1 SGHTA and CDR2 FQGTGA. The CDR3 is 15 residues long. This CDR3 is CASSLTPVPYNEQFF. CDR3 in DNA: TGTGCCAGCAGCTTAACTCCGGTCCCCTACAATGAGCAGTTCTTC.